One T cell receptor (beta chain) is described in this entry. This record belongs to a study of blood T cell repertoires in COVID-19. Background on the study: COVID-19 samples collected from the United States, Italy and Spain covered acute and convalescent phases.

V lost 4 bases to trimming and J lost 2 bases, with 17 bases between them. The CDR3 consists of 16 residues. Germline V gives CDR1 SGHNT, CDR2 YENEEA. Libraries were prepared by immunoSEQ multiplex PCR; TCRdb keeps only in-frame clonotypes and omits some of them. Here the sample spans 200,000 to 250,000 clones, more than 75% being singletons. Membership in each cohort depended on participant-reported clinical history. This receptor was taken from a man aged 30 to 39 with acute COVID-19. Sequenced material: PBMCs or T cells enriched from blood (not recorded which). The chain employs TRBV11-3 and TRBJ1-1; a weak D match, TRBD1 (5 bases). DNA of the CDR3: TGTGCCAGCAGCTCAATAGGGGCCGGCTCTAACACTGAAGCTTTCTTT. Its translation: CASSSIGAGSNTEAFF.